This T cell receptor beta chain was identified in a study of cytomegalovirus exposure and HLA in healthy donors (dated by TCRdb to between 2016 and 2019). Context from the whole study: An earlier analysis of 550 to 700 of the donors reported more than 250 Gb of sequence data and 120 million or so unique TCR beta sequences from around 200 million T cells. An early release that covered some 630 HLA-typed donors contained approximately 320 gigabases of sequencing data and roughly 84 million unique TCR sequences. Among the roughly 400 genotyped donors, approximately 82% belonged to the genetic ancestry cluster associated with self-reported Caucasian donors. The aim of the study was to test whether cataloging public T cell receptors could identify signatures of past pathogen exposure. The study profiled the T cell repertoires of 500 to 800 subjects by immunosequencing and related them to cytomegalovirus serostatus. A separate validation cohort of 100 to 150 different subjects was used in addition to the approximately 610-subject first cohort. The study combined high-throughput TCR immunosequencing, statistical association of individual TCRs with disease status, and machine learning to predict cytomegalovirus infection status. A later analysis re-analyzed previously published TCR beta repertoires from 650 to 800 donors and added high-resolution HLA genotyping to study TCR occurrence patterns. Rather than using new phenotypic data, the later analysis identified candidate immune exposures from TCR beta sequences and from how often those sequences occurred across donors. An earlier analysis of several hundred of the donors applied high-throughput TCR beta sequencing to assess whether each TCR beta V gene segment acted as functional or pseudogenic. Donor age, sex, ethnicity and CMV serostatus were collected together with the repertoire data. Genome-wide SNP genotypes for about 60% of the 666 donors were used in a later genetic analysis, which treated that subset as a discovery cohort. All discovery cohort repertoires had been generated on a single sequencing platform. Both class I and class II loci were covered by HLA typing, at four-digit resolution. The number of donors typed differed by locus, with 629-630 for A, B, C, DRB1 and DQB1, 522 for DQA1, 600 to 610 for DPA1, and around 460 for DPB1. About five DR-DQ haplotypes were handled as single units for association and clustering, since linkage in the cohort was strong. Across under 500 genotyped donors of the cohort, an average of 235,054 unique TCR beta nucleotide sequences per donor were sequenced, and roughly 17% of those sequences were non-productive.

The library relied on the immunoSEQ multiplex PCR assay. For the multiplex PCR, a mixture combining 60 forward primers for TCR Vbeta segments and 13 reverse primers for TCR Jbeta segments was used. A multiplex PCR assay on genomic DNA amplified the CDR3 region of rearranged TCR beta genes. On the Illumina HiSeq System, the amplified TCR beta libraries were sequenced as 87-base-pair reads. Regarding the original processing steps: A later analysis counted tens of millions of unique TCR beta chains across the 700 or so repertoires, and around 9.9 million of these chains were shared by at least two donors. Raw reads were error-corrected and collapsed into unique sequences by a nearest-neighbor algorithm in which closely related sequences were merged to remove PCR and sequencing errors. CDR3 sequences were aligned to IMGT reference sequences to assign V, D and J gene segments. For a sequence to be retained, a match of at least six nucleotides was required to both a V gene segment and a J gene segment. A rearrangement was called productive if the CDR3 had no stop codons and remained in frame with V and J, and every other rearrangement was called non-productive. CDR3 was defined by IMGT convention, running from the second conserved V-encoded cysteine to the conserved J-encoded phenylalanine. In an earlier analysis of some 550 of the donors, sequences lacking an unambiguous match to a single V gene segment were excluded. In an earlier analysis of a few hundred of the donors, V segments were called functional above 56.7% productive rearrangements and were called segregating when the between-donor standard deviation exceeded 5%. A statistical classification framework was developed to diagnose cytomegalovirus status using the catalog of TCR beta chain sequences. A later analysis assigned V and J genes by comparing TCR nucleotide sequences with IMGT/GENE-DB human TR gene sequences. In a later analysis, CDR3 sequences and most-parsimonious VDJ recombination scenarios were assigned using the TCRdist pipeline. A later analysis defined each TCR beta chain by its CDR3 amino acid sequence plus V-gene family, and excluded reads lacking a unique V-gene family. A later analysis removed 592 highly shared, low-generation-probability nucleotide sequences to deal with suspected cross-contamination and a sequencing artifact. For each public chain, a later analysis derived a clonal expansion index from normalized ranks of inferred template counts within each repertoire. Generation probabilities in a later analysis came from a VDJ recombination model fitted to out-of-frame rearrangements, and those results were checked against IGoR. In a later analysis, TCR-TCR, TCR-HLA and TCR-CMV co-occurrence was scored with hypergeometric tests, and a repertoire-size bias correction was applied to TCR pairs. False discovery rates were estimated in a later analysis by permuting HLA or CMV assignments 20 times. In a later analysis, co-occurring TCRs were grouped using DBSCAN, with TCRdist sequence similarity added in when clustering inside HLA-allele-positive subsets. Co-occurrence clustering excluded repertoires with fewer than 30,000 or more than 120,000 public chains, plus five with anomalous nucleotide sharing. TCRdb holds this immuneACCESS table with in-frame rearrangements only. Some clones are missing; in checked studies, unresolved V genes explain under half, and the rest has no known cause. That table is the source of V, J and clone size, and D and trimming were worked out from the DNA. The sample table contains 90,000 to 120,000 clones; only one count was recorded for about 80% of them. The ten largest clones take up roughly 2.7% of the sample.

In the case of this clone: The target of this receptor is not known. The record has no base qualities; no much larger clone is one base away.

The study at large found these results: According to a later genetic analysis, donors in an Asian-associated ancestry cluster had fewer N-insertions in productive TCRs than the roughly 700-donor mean. When HLA alleles, especially DR and DQ, strongly co-occurred, attributing TCR associations to individual alleles was difficult. According to a later analysis, TCR association rates differed among HLA loci, with DRB1 alleles showing the most associated TCRs and HLA-C alleles showing the fewest. Because counts were too low, fewer than 20 rarely observed V segments, including chromosome 9 orphons, were excluded from the earlier analysis of 587 of the donors. The only immune exposure information available for the cohort was CMV serostatus. In a later analysis, HLA-associated TCR beta chains showed more clonal expansion and lower generation probabilities than non-associated chains that were equally common. The study gave a list of over 150 TCR beta chains associated with cytomegalovirus. Correlated functional status among segregating V segments might be attributable to linkage disequilibrium, but an unknown experimental factor could not be ruled out. In a later analysis, 16,951 TCR beta sequences were associated with specific HLA alleles at a false discovery rate of 0.05. According to the authors, the approach could potentially be generalized to other disease states and immunological phenotypes. Most TCR sequences were observed very rarely across donors, whereas some public TCRs were present in many individuals. The classifier was reported to diagnose cytomegalovirus status with high specificity and sensitivity in both the original cohort and the validation cohort. The presence/absence analyses assumed that sequencing depth was roughly uniform across donors, and that assumption may not be true. The sequencing pipeline was judged likely to have produced a cluster of highly shared sequence variants as a technical artifact. Because HLA typing was unavailable for some donors at each locus, only the typed subset was used in association tests. A later analysis reported that several top co-occurrence clusters appeared linked to parvovirus B19, influenza, CMV and Epstein-Barr virus. Some IMGT-functional V segments, including TRBV6-2 and TRBV6-3, could not be told apart with the 87-base-pair reads, so those segments were excluded. In an earlier analysis of more than 450 of the donors, most TCR beta V segments were observed in productive rearrangements about 87% or about 30% of the time, broadly matching IMGT annotations. In a later analysis, most CMV-associated TCR beta chains were found to appear HLA-restricted, with HLA associations seemingly driven largely by CMV exposure. A few of the identified cytomegalovirus-associated TCR beta chains were confirmed in vitro to be specific for cytomegalovirus antigens. A further reported finding was that TCR beta sequences accurately predicted the HLA-A and HLA-B alleles for most subjects in the first cohort. Only TCR beta chains were sequenced in this cohort, and the absence of alpha or paired-chain data limited detectable features. V-gene and J-gene trimming of TCR beta chains was associated with a missense DCLRE1C variant in a later genetic analysis, and the association was replicated in an independent cohort.

The V end gives up 7 bases and the J end 5 bases, leaving 9 bases in the junction not matched to a gene. The germline V gene (reference sequence) gives CDR1 as MNHEY and CDR2 as SMNVEV. Inclusive of the bounding cysteine and phenylalanine, the CDR3 is 15 residues long. CDR3 DNA is the only sequence kept; it has 45 bases, read in frame from the first base. In total, roughly 670 healthy bone marrow donors made up the cohort. All cohort members were sampled while nominally healthy, although unrecorded immune exposures were likely present. The donor tested CMV seropositive and was one of the 289 seropositive cohort members. A peripheral blood sample was collected from each donor, and TCR beta sequencing was performed on peripheral blood mononuclear cells. Genomic DNA was extracted from the blood cell samples with the Qiagen DNeasy Blood Extraction Kit.

The chain joins TRBV27 to TRBJ1-4; 8 middle bases align to TRBD1. Sequencing was performed on PBMCs. The sequence was collected from a man aged 25-40 years in good health and CMV-seropositive. The DNA reads TGTGCCAGCAAACGCCAGGGGGCCGAAAATGAAAAACTGTTTTTT. The encoded protein is CASKRQGAENEKLFF.